This T cell receptor beta chain derives from a study of cytomegalovirus exposure and HLA in healthy donors. The study, taken as a whole, reports: Some public TCRs appeared in many individuals, while most sequences were rare. The authors confirmed in vitro that three CMV-associated chains were specific for CMV antigens. With further analysis later on, most CMV-associated TCR beta chains appeared HLA-restricted.

Per the germline V gene, CDR1 is SGHVS and CDR2 is FQNEAQ. The CDR3 totals 17 residues. In regard to this clone: Its antigen remains unknown.

Researchers ran the PCR with 60 Vbeta and 13 Jbeta primers. The authors' processing: About 12 million of some 80 million unique TCR beta chains were shared, per a later count. Generated by immunoSEQ multiplex PCR, the TCRdb table keeps only in-frame clones and is missing some. V and J calls and clone size come straight from that table; D and trimming were deduced from the DNA. The sample contains some 110,000 clones, 76% of which appear only once. Sequenced input: PBMCs. The V gene is TRBV7-8, the J gene TRBJ2-5, with TRBD2 identical over 11 bases. The J call is in doubt because the DNA end fits TRBJ2-7 better. This sequence originates from a man in his forties or fifties in good health and CMV-seronegative. The chain's CDR3 is CASSLVHRLAGIYEQYF. The CDR3 DNA reads as TGTGCCAGCAGCTTAGTTCATAGACTAGCGGGGATCTACGAGCAGTACTTC.